Here is one TCR beta chain with its context. A read error may account for a junction end that differs from germline. This entry comes from a study of cytomegalovirus exposure and HLA in healthy donors. PCR involved 60 Vbeta and 13 Jbeta primers. Data came from immunoSEQ multiplex PCR; TCRdb stores just in-frame clones and leaves some out. Of over 150,000 clones detected, roughly 77% appear once; the ten largest clones hold roughly 7.7%. This CDR3 region has 9 residues. Germline V gene sequence: CDR1 SGHTS, CDR2 YDEGEE. The material sequenced was PBMCs. The V call is TRBV5-8, the J call TRBJ2-1; D gene ambiguous. The TCR comes from a man under 40 in good health and CMV-seropositive. As DNA, the CDR3 is TGCGTCGGGTACAATGAGCAGTTCTTC. Its translation is CVGYNEQFF.